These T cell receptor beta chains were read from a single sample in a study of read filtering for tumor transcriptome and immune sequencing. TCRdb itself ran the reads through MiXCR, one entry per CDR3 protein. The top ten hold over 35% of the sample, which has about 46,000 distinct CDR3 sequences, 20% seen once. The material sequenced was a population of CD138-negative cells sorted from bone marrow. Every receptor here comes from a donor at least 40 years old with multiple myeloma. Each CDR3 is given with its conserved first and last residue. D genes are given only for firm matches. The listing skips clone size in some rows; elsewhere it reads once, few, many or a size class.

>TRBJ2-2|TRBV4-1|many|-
TGCGCCAGCAGCCAAGTGGGCTCCGCGAACACCGGGGAGCTGTTTTTT
CASSQVGSANTGELFF
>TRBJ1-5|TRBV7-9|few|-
TGTGCCAGCAGCTTAGTGGGACCCACGCCCCAGCATTTT
CASSLVGPTPQHF
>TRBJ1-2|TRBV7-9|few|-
TGTGCCAGCAGCTTCGACCCTTACTATGGCTACACCTTC
CASSFDPYYGYTF
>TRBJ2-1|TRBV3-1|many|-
TGTGCCAGCAGCCAAGAAAGGGTAAGGTACGATGAGCAGTTCTTC
CASSQERVRYDEQFF
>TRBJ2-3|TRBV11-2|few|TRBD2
TGTGCCAGCAGTCGTGACTTACTAGCGGGAGCGCAGTATTTT
CASSRDLLAGAQYF
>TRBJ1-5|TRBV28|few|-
TGTGCCAGCACCCATAGGGAGCCCCAGCATTTT
CASTHREPQHF
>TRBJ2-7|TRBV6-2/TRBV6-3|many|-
TGTGCCAGCAGTTACTCGTCGACTGGAGCCTACGAGCAGTACTTC
CASSYSSTGAYEQYF
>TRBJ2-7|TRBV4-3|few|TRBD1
TGCGCCAGCAGCCGAGACCCGGGACAGGGGGCGTCAGAGCAGTACTTC
CASSRDPGQGASEQYF
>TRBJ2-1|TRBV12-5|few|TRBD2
TGTGCTAGTGTGGGACTAGCGGGTGCGAGCTCCTACAATGAGCAGTTCTTC
CASVGLAGASSYNEQFF
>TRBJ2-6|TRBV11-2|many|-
TGTGCCAGCAGCCGATTCATAGGCTCTGGGGCCAACGTCCTGACTTTC
CASSRFIGSGANVLTF
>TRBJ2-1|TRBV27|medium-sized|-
TGTGCCAGCAGTTTTTTACGGGGTGAGCAGTTCTTC
CASSFLRGEQFF
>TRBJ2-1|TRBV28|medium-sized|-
TGTGCCAGCAGTTTTTGGGGGGGCCACAATGAGCAGTTCTTC
CASSFWGGHNEQFF
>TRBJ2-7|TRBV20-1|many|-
TGCAGTGTTGTGACTAGTAGTTCCTACGAGCAGTACTTC
CSVVTSSSYEQYF
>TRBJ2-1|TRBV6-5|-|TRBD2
TGTGCCAGCAGCCCCGGACAGCCGAAGTCTAGCGGGCAACCGTACAATGAGCAGTTCTTC
CASSPGQPKSSGQPYNEQFF
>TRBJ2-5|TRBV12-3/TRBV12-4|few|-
TGTGCCAGCAGCGGACGGTTTCAAGAGACCCAGTACTTC
CASSGRFQETQYF
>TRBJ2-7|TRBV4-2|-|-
TGTGCCAGCAGCCAAGCCTACCTAGGCTACGAGCAGTACTTC
CASSQAYLGYEQYF
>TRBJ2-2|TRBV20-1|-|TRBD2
TGCAGTGTCCTCGGGACTAGCGGGAGACCCGGCACCGGGGAGCTGTTTTTT
CSVLGTSGRPGTGELFF
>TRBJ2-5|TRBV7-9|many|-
TGTGCCAGCAGCTTTAAAGGGCAAGAGACCCAGTACTTC
CASSFKGQETQYF
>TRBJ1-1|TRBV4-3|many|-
TGCGCCAGCAGCCAAGACGCGGCAGGGTCTTTGAACACTGAAGCTTTCTTT
CASSQDAAGSLNTEAFF
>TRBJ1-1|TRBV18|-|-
TGTGCCAGCCAGAAGATCGGGGGGAAGGCGAACACTGAAGCTTTCTTT
CASQKIGGKANTEAFF
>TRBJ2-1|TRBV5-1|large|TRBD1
TGCGCCAGCAGCTTGGGGACAGGGATATACAATGAGCAGTTCTTC
CASSLGTGIYNEQFF
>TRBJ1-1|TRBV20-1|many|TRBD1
TGCAGTGCTAGGAAAACAGGGGGCACTGAAGCTTTCTTT
CSARKTGGTEAFF
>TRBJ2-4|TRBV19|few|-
TGTGCCAGTAGTATGTCATCGGGGGAGAACATTCAGTACTTC
CASSMSSGENIQYF
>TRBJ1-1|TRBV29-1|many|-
TGCAGCGTTGGAGTCCGAACTGAAGCTTTCTTT
CSVGVRTEAFF
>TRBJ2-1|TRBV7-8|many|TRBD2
TGTGCCAGCAGCTCCAATGTCCCGGGACTAGCGGGGGAAGGCCGGAGCTCCTACAATGAGCAGTTCTTC
CASSSNVPGLAGEGRSSYNEQFF
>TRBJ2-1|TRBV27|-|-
TGTGCCAGCAGTTTATTTCCGGGCCGGGACGGGTTCTACAATGAGCAGTTCTTC
CASSLFPGRDGFYNEQFF
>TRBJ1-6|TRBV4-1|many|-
TGCGCCAGCAGCCTGGCCGACAGCGAACCCTATAATTCACCCCTCCACTTT
CASSLADSEPYNSPLHF
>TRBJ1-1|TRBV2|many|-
TGTGCCAGCAGTGAAGAATTGGGGCGTCAAGCTTTCTTT
CASSEELGRQAFF
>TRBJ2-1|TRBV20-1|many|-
TGCAGTGCTAGACAGGGGTACAATGAGCAGTTCTTC
CSARQGYNEQFF
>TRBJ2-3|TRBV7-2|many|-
TGTGCCAGCAGCTCGGACAGCCGAGGAGATACGCAGTATTTT
CASSSDSRGDTQYF
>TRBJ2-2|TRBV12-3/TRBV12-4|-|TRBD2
TGTGCCAGCAGTTTAGCGAAGTATACGACTAGCGCTCACACCGGGGAGCTGTTTTTT
CASSLAKYTTSAHTGELFF
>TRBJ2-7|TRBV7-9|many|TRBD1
TGTGCCAGCAGCCCGCTGACAGGGAACGAGCAGTACTTC
CASSPLTGNEQYF
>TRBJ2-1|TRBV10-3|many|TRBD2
TGTGCCATCAGTGATTCTAGCGGGAGGAATGAGCAGTTCTTC
CAISDSSGRNEQFF
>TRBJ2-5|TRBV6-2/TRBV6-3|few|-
TGTGCCAGCTTAGGACTTCTACAAGAGACCCAGTACTTC
CASLGLLQETQYF
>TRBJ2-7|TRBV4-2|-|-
TGTGCCAGCAGCCCAGGGTCATACGAGCAGTACTTC
CASSPGSYEQYF
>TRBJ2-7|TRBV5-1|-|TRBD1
TGCGCCAGCACCGACCCGGGACAGGGGGCCTACGAGCAGTACTTC
CASTDPGQGAYEQYF